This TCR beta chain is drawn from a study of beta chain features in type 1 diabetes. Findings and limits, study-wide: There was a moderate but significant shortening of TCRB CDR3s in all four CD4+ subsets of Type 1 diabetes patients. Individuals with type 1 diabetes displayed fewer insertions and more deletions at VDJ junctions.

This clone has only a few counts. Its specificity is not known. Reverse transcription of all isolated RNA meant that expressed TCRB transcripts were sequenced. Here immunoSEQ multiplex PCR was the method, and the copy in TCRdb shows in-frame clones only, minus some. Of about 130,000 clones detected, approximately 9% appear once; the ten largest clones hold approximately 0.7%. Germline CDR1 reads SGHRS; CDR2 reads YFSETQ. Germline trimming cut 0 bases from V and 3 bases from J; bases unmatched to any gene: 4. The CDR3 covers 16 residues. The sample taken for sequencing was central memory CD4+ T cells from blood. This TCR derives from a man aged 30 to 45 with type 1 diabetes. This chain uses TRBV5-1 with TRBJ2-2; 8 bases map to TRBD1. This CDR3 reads CASSLVPTGDTGELFF. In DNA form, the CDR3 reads TGCGCCAGCAGCTTGGTTCCGACAGGGGACACCGGGGAGCTGTTTTTT.